This is a list of T cell receptor beta chains from one sample in a study of blood T cell repertoires in COVID-19. Some clones are missing from TCRdb's copy, which holds only in-frame ones; the method was immunoSEQ multiplex PCR. The sample includes about 180,000 clones, 89% of them seen just once. Sequencing input: PBMCs or T cells enriched from blood (not recorded which). Receptor source: a woman aged 40 to 50 with acute COVID-19. CDR3s include the opening cysteine and the closing phenylalanine or tryptophan. Fields, in order: J gene, clone size, V gene, D gene, CDR3 DNA, CDR3 protein. D genes are given only for firm matches. Clone size is not always given. Where it is, it says once, few, many or a class for expanded clones.

TRBJ2-3,once,TRBV9,NA,TGTGCCAGCAGCCAGGTTGTGGGAGATACGCAGTATTTT,CASSQVVGDTQYF
TRBJ2-5,few,TRBV27,NA,TGTGCCAGCATCCCGAAGATGGAGGGTGAGTCAGAGACCCAGTACTTC,CASIPKMEGESETQYF
TRBJ2-2,NA,TRBV5-1,TRBD2,TGCGCCAGCAGACTAGCGGGAGGTGACGGGGAGCTGTTTTTT,CASRLAGGDGELFF
TRBJ1-2,NA,TRBV9,NA,TGTGCCAGCAGCGCCTATGGACGGGGGAACTATGGCTACACCTTC,CASSAYGRGNYGYTF
TRBJ2-3,NA,TRBV7-2,TRBD1,TGTGCCAGCAGCTTAGGGACAGGGGATGCAGATACGCAGTATTTT,CASSLGTGDADTQYF
TRBJ1-5,NA,TRBV6-6,NA,TGTGCCAGCAGTGAGAGCGGGTATAGCAATCAGCCCCAGCATTTT,CASSESGYSNQPQHF
TRBJ2-5,NA,TRBV19,TRBD2,TGTGCCAGTAGTGTCGGTCTAGCGGGAGGAAAGACCCAGTACTTC,CASSVGLAGGKTQYF
TRBJ2-1,NA,TRBV6-2/TRBV6-3,TRBD1,TGTGCCAGCAGTTCTCAGGGACAGGCAGTCCTTCCCAATGAGCAGTTCTTC,CASSSQGQAVLPNEQFF
TRBJ1-4,once,TRBV25-1,NA,TGTGCCAGCAGTGACCGGGACACAACAACTAATGAAAAACTGTTTTTT,CASSDRDTTTNEKLFF
TRBJ2-2,once,TRBV9,NA,TGTGCCAGCAGCGTAGGTCAAGCGGAGCTGTTTTTT,CASSVGQAELFF
TRBJ2-1,NA,TRBV19,TRBD2,TGTGCCAGTAGCCTCGTGTGGGGCGGGAGTGGATACAATGAGCAGTTCTTC,CASSLVWGGSGYNEQFF
TRBJ2-5,NA,TRBV3-1/TRBV3-2,TRBD2,TGTGCCAGCAGCCTGACTATAGCGGGGAGGCAAGAGACCCAGTACTTC,CASSLTIAGRQETQYF
TRBJ2-1,NA,TRBV7-2,TRBD2,TGTGCCAGCAGTAATAGCGGGAGTGGTTGGAATGAGCAGTTCTTC,CASSNSGSGWNEQFF
TRBJ1-3,NA,TRBV3-1/TRBV3-2,NA,TGTGCCAGCAGCCAAGCTCAGGGGTCTGGAAACACCATATATTTT,CASSQAQGSGNTIYF
TRBJ1-3,NA,TRBV5-1,TRBD1,TGCGCCAGCAGCCCGGGGTCGGGCAGGGGGTTTGGAAACACCATATATTTT,CASSPGSGRGFGNTIYF
TRBJ2-1,NA,TRBV27,NA,TGTGCCAGCAGTACAACAGGCCTTTCCTACAATGAGCAGTTCTTC,CASSTTGLSYNEQFF
TRBJ2-3,NA,TRBV29-1,NA,TGCAGCGTTCAGGCCAGCACAGATACGCAGTATTTT,CSVQASTDTQYF
TRBJ2-7,NA,TRBV25-1,TRBD1,TGTGCCAGCAGTGAGAGGTTTCGGGGCAGGGGGCCCAACGAGCAGTACTTC,CASSERFRGRGPNEQYF
TRBJ2-2,NA,TRBV6-6,NA,TGTGCCAGCACCTCTACCACTAACACCGGGGAGCTGTTTTTT,CASTSTTNTGELFF
TRBJ2-2,once,TRBV7-2,NA,TGTGCCAGCAGCTTGGAGGGGGCATGGACCGGGGAGCTGTTTTTT,CASSLEGAWTGELFF
TRBJ1-5,few,TRBV6-5,NA,TGTGCCAGCAGTTACGACCAGGGTAGCAATCAGCCCCAGCATTTT,CASSYDQGSNQPQHF
TRBJ2-1,NA,TRBV5-1,NA,TGCGCCAGCAGCTTGGACAGGGCGAATCAGTTCTTC,CASSLDRANQFF
TRBJ2-1,NA,TRBV9,TRBD2,TGTGCCAGCAGCGTAGGCGGCGGGGGGGGCTCCTACAATGAGCAGTTCTTC,CASSVGGGGGSYNEQFF
TRBJ2-7,NA,TRBV9,TRBD1,TGTGCCAGCAGCTCCCCCGGGACAGGGGTCTACGAGCAGTACTTC,CASSSPGTGVYEQYF
TRBJ2-7,once,TRBV7-2,NA,TGTGCCAGCAGCTTAGAGGGCGGGTCGTCCTACGAGCAGTACTTC,CASSLEGGSSYEQYF
TRBJ2-1,NA,TRBV9,NA,TGTGCCAGCAGCGCCAGGGAATCCTACAATGAGCAGTTCTTC,CASSARESYNEQFF
TRBJ2-2,NA,TRBV19,TRBD1,TGTGCCAGTAGTATAGATGATGGGACAGGGTATACCGGGGAGCTGTTTTTT,CASSIDDGTGYTGELFF
TRBJ1-3,few,TRBV3-1/TRBV3-2,NA,TGTGCCAGCAGCCAAGGCGAACCTAGTTCTGGAAACACCATATATTTT,CASSQGEPSSGNTIYF
TRBJ2-3,NA,TRBV5-4,NA,TGTGCCAGCAGCTCCCGGCGGGTCGGAGATACGCAGTATTTT,CASSSRRVGDTQYF
TRBJ2-2,NA,TRBV7-8,NA,TGTGCCAGCAGCTTAGCTTCGGGAGTGACCGGGGAGCTGTTTTTT,CASSLASGVTGELFF
TRBJ2-2,NA,TRBV4-3,TRBD2,TGCGCCAGCAGCACTCAGCGGGAGTCTGCCGGGGAGCTGTTTTTT,CASSTQRESAGELFF
TRBJ2-6,NA,TRBV7-3,TRBD1,TGTGCCAGCAGCTTAGACGCGACAGGGAACGGGGCCAACGTCCTGACTTTC,CASSLDATGNGANVLTF
TRBJ2-2,NA,TRBV6-5,NA,TGTGCCAGCAGTAATTCGGGGGCCGGGGAGCTGTTTTTT,CASSNSGAGELFF
TRBJ2-7,once,TRBV20-1,TRBD1,TGCAGTGCTAGGACAGGGGTCGAGCAGTACTTC,CSARTGVEQYF
TRBJ2-3,NA,TRBV14,TRBD2,TGTGCCAGCAGTATTCTAGCGGTGAACACAGATACGCAGTATTTT,CASSILAVNTDTQYF
TRBJ1-2,NA,TRBV27,NA,TGTGCCAGCAGCCCAACCCGGACAGCTAACTATGGCTACACCTTC,CASSPTRTANYGYTF
TRBJ2-5,NA,TRBV5-1,NA,TGCGCCAGCAGCTTATTGTCGAGCGGGGAGACCCAGTACTTC,CASSLLSSGETQYF
TRBJ2-5,NA,TRBV30,NA,TGTGCCTGGAAGGGGGAGGAGACCCAGTACTTC,CAWKGEETQYF
TRBJ2-1,NA,TRBV5-1,TRBD1,TGCGCCAGCAGCACCGGACAGGTCTTGGATGAGCAGTTCTTC,CASSTGQVLDEQFF
TRBJ1-2,NA,TRBV19,NA,TGTGCCAGTACCAAATTACCAGATGCTAACTATGGCTACACCTTC,CASTKLPDANYGYTF
TRBJ2-3,NA,TRBV11-2,TRBD1,TGTGCCAGCAGCCCACTCCCAGGGGGCGCGACAGATACGCAGTATTTT,CASSPLPGGATDTQYF
TRBJ2-5,NA,TRBV6-5,TRBD2,TGTGCCAGCAGGCTGGGTAGCGGGCTAAAAGAGACCCAGTACTTC,CASRLGSGLKETQYF